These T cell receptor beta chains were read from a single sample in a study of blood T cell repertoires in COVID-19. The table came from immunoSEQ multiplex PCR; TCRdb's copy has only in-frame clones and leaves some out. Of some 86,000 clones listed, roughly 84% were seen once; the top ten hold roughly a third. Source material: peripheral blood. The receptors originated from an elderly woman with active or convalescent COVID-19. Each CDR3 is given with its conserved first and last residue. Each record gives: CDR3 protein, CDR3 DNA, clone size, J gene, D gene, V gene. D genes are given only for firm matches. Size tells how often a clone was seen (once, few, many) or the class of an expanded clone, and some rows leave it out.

CDR3 protein: CATSDSGQGFYEQYF
CDR3 DNA: TGTGCCACCAGTGATTCGGGACAGGGGTTCTACGAGCAGTACTTC
clone size: NA
J gene: TRBJ2-7
D gene: TRBD1
V gene: TRBV24-1

CDR3 protein: CASSLDRTSGEQFF
CDR3 DNA: TGTGCCAGCAGCTTAGATCGGACTAGCGGTGAGCAGTTCTTC
clone size: NA
J gene: TRBJ2-1
D gene: TRBD2
V gene: TRBV11-1

CDR3 protein: CASSIGTGPYEQYF
CDR3 DNA: TGTGCCAGTAGTATAGGGACAGGCCCCTACGAGCAGTACTTC
clone size: NA
J gene: TRBJ2-7
D gene: TRBD1
V gene: TRBV19

CDR3 protein: CASSLVTGGPETQYF
CDR3 DNA: TGTGCCAGCAGCTTGGTTACGGGAGGGCCCGAGACCCAGTACTTC
clone size: NA
J gene: TRBJ2-5
D gene: TRBD2
V gene: TRBV5-4

CDR3 protein: CASSLGRAYGEQFF
CDR3 DNA: TGCGCCAGCAGCTTGGGGCGGGCGTACGGTGAGCAGTTCTTC
clone size: NA
J gene: TRBJ2-1
D gene: NA
V gene: TRBV5-1

CDR3 protein: CASSLMAQQETQYF
CDR3 DNA: TGTGCCAGCAGCTTAATGGCACAGCAAGAGACCCAGTACTTC
clone size: NA
J gene: TRBJ2-5
D gene: NA
V gene: TRBV7-9

CDR3 protein: CASSQTFRRTDYGYTF
CDR3 DNA: TGCGCCAGCAGCCAAACATTTAGGAGGACGGACTATGGCTACACCTTC
clone size: NA
J gene: TRBJ1-2
D gene: NA
V gene: TRBV4-1

CDR3 protein: CASSSGKTREQYF
CDR3 DNA: TGTGCCAGCAGCTCAGGAAAAACGAGAGAGCAGTACTTC
clone size: NA
J gene: TRBJ2-7
D gene: NA
V gene: TRBV7-9

CDR3 protein: CASSLAGGNSGNTIYF
CDR3 DNA: TGTGCCAGCAGCTTAGCCGGGGGTAACTCTGGAAACACCATATATTTT
clone size: NA
J gene: TRBJ1-3
D gene: NA
V gene: TRBV7-2

CDR3 protein: CASSPNHDSGYTF
CDR3 DNA: TGTGCCAGCAGTCCCAACCACGACTCGGGCTACACCTTC
clone size: once
J gene: TRBJ1-2
D gene: NA
V gene: TRBV6-6

CDR3 protein: CASSPVRSGGAKDTQYF
CDR3 DNA: TGTGCCAGCTCACCCGTCCGTAGCGGGGGGGCGAAAGATACGCAGTATTTT
clone size: NA
J gene: TRBJ2-3
D gene: TRBD2
V gene: TRBV18

CDR3 protein: CASSYLPNEQFF
CDR3 DNA: TGTGCCAGCAGTTATCTACCCAATGAGCAGTTCTTC
clone size: NA
J gene: TRBJ2-1
D gene: NA
V gene: TRBV6-6

CDR3 protein: CATSAGVYTGELFF
CDR3 DNA: TGTGCCACCTCAGCGGGAGTTTATACCGGGGAGCTGTTTTTT
clone size: few
J gene: TRBJ2-2
D gene: TRBD2
V gene: TRBV25-1

CDR3 protein: CASSWLSGSSYNEQFF
CDR3 DNA: TGCGCCAGCAGCTGGTTGAGCGGGAGCTCCTACAATGAGCAGTTCTTC
clone size: NA
J gene: TRBJ2-1
D gene: TRBD2
V gene: TRBV5-1

CDR3 protein: CASSFAGSGNEKLFF
CDR3 DNA: TGTGCCAGCAGTTTCGCAGGGTCCGGTAATGAAAAACTGTTTTTT
clone size: NA
J gene: TRBJ1-4
D gene: NA
V gene: TRBV28

CDR3 protein: CASSLGGENYGYTF
CDR3 DNA: TGTGCCAGCAGCTTGGGCGGAGAGAACTATGGCTACACCTTC
clone size: NA
J gene: TRBJ1-2
D gene: NA
V gene: TRBV5-4

CDR3 protein: CASSFGQHYEQYF
CDR3 DNA: TGTGCCAGTAGCTTCGGACAGCACTACGAGCAGTACTTC
clone size: NA
J gene: TRBJ2-7
D gene: NA
V gene: TRBV19

CDR3 protein: CASSLDGENYGYTF
CDR3 DNA: TGTGCCAGCAGCTTGGACGGGGAAAACTATGGCTACACCTTC
clone size: NA
J gene: TRBJ1-2
D gene: NA
V gene: TRBV5-4

CDR3 protein: CAWSQGSYGYTF
CDR3 DNA: TGTGCCTGGTCACAGGGGTCCTATGGCTACACCTTC
clone size: NA
J gene: TRBJ1-2
D gene: TRBD1
V gene: TRBV30

CDR3 protein: CASSFGPERREQYF
CDR3 DNA: TGTGCCAGCAGCTTTGGGCCTGAACGCCGCGAGCAGTACTTC
clone size: NA
J gene: TRBJ2-7
D gene: NA
V gene: TRBV5-4

CDR3 protein: CSAQWGGIGGEQYF
CDR3 DNA: TGCAGCGCCCAGTGGGGCGGGATCGGTGGAGAGCAGTACTTC
clone size: NA
J gene: TRBJ2-7
D gene: NA
V gene: TRBV29-1

CDR3 protein: CASSLGTSGIGETQYF
CDR3 DNA: TGCGCCAGCAGCTTGGGGACTAGCGGGATTGGGGAGACCCAGTACTTC
clone size: NA
J gene: TRBJ2-5
D gene: TRBD2
V gene: TRBV5-1

CDR3 protein: CASSLRKNTEAFF
CDR3 DNA: TGTGCCAGCAGTCTCCGTAAGAACACTGAAGCTTTCTTT
clone size: few
J gene: TRBJ1-1
D gene: NA
V gene: TRBV6-5

CDR3 protein: CASSFRETAYEQYF
CDR3 DNA: TGTGCCAGCAGTTTTCGGGAGACCGCCTACGAGCAGTACTTC
clone size: NA
J gene: TRBJ2-7
D gene: NA
V gene: TRBV27

CDR3 protein: CASSPGLAGPYEQYF
CDR3 DNA: TGTGCCAGCAGCCCGGGACTAGCGGGCCCCTACGAGCAGTACTTC
clone size: NA
J gene: TRBJ2-7
D gene: TRBD2
V gene: TRBV7-8

CDR3 protein: CASSIGLAYEQYF
CDR3 DNA: TGTGCCAGCAGCATAGGACTAGCCTACGAGCAGTACTTC
clone size: once
J gene: TRBJ2-7
D gene: TRBD2
V gene: TRBV13

CDR3 protein: CASSPLTSGGVSYEQYF
CDR3 DNA: TGTGCCAGCTCACCGCTGACTAGCGGGGGGGTTTCGTACGAGCAGTACTTC
clone size: few
J gene: TRBJ2-7
D gene: TRBD2
V gene: TRBV18

CDR3 protein: CASSLTSGSGYNEQFF
CDR3 DNA: TGTGCCAGCAGCTTAACGTCCGGGAGCGGCTACAATGAGCAGTTCTTC
clone size: NA
J gene: TRBJ2-1
D gene: NA
V gene: TRBV7-3

CDR3 protein: CASSSLGRPDPMNTEAFF
CDR3 DNA: TGTGCCAGCAGCTCCCTGGGGAGGCCCGACCCTATGAACACTGAAGCTTTCTTT
clone size: NA
J gene: TRBJ1-1
D gene: NA
V gene: TRBV7-9

CDR3 protein: CASSLELPTNTGELFF
CDR3 DNA: TGTGCCAGCAGCTTAGAACTCCCGACGAACACCGGGGAGCTGTTTTTT
clone size: NA
J gene: TRBJ2-2
D gene: NA
V gene: TRBV11-2

CDR3 protein: CASSEEASLHF
CDR3 DNA: TGTGCCAGCAGTGAAGAAGCGAGCCTCCACTTT
clone size: NA
J gene: TRBJ1-6
D gene: NA
V gene: TRBV6-1

CDR3 protein: CASSPQGAWTDTQYF
CDR3 DNA: TGTGCCAGCAGTCCCCAGGGGGCGTGGACAGATACGCAGTATTTT
clone size: NA
J gene: TRBJ2-3
D gene: TRBD1
V gene: TRBV28

CDR3 protein: CASKAGRGYQETQYF
CDR3 DNA: TGTGCCAGCAAAGCGGGCAGGGGGTACCAAGAGACCCAGTACTTC
clone size: NA
J gene: TRBJ2-5
D gene: NA
V gene: TRBV11-2

CDR3 protein: CASSTLTGDRSLYTF
CDR3 DNA: TGTGCCAGCAGCACCCTCACAGGTGACCGATCTCTCTACACCTTC
clone size: NA
J gene: TRBJ1-2
D gene: NA
V gene: TRBV7-9

CDR3 protein: CASSYSIHARNYGYTF
CDR3 DNA: TGTGCCAGCAGTTACTCGATCCACGCCAGAAACTATGGCTACACCTTC
clone size: NA
J gene: TRBJ1-2
D gene: NA
V gene: TRBV6-5

CDR3 protein: CASSYAQGRETQYF
CDR3 DNA: TGTGCCAGCAGTTATGCCCAGGGGCGGGAGACCCAGTACTTC
clone size: NA
J gene: TRBJ2-5
D gene: NA
V gene: TRBV6-6

CDR3 protein: CASSLGLAGEQFF
CDR3 DNA: TGCGCCAGCAGCCTGGGACTAGCGGGAGAGCAGTTCTTC
clone size: NA
J gene: TRBJ2-1
D gene: TRBD2
V gene: TRBV5-1

CDR3 protein: CASRSRGGNTGELFF
CDR3 DNA: TGCGCCAGCAGGTCAAGAGGGGGCAACACCGGGGAGCTGTTTTTT
clone size: NA
J gene: TRBJ2-2
D gene: TRBD1
V gene: TRBV5-1

CDR3 protein: CASTLDSGRAYEQYF
CDR3 DNA: TGCGCCAGCACCCTGGATAGCGGGAGGGCCTACGAGCAGTACTTC
clone size: NA
J gene: TRBJ2-7
D gene: TRBD2
V gene: TRBV5-1

CDR3 protein: CASSFLTSGSYNEQFF
CDR3 DNA: TGTGCCAGCAGTTTTCTTACTAGCGGGAGTTACAATGAGCAGTTCTTC
clone size: NA
J gene: TRBJ2-1
D gene: TRBD2
V gene: TRBV28

CDR3 protein: CASSSPTGSTQYF
CDR3 DNA: TGTGCCAGCAGCTCCCCGACTGGGAGCACGCAGTATTTT
clone size: NA
J gene: TRBJ2-3
D gene: NA
V gene: TRBV11-3

CDR3 protein: CASSFGDRDTGELFF
CDR3 DNA: TGTGCCAGCAGTTTCGGGGACAGGGACACCGGGGAGCTGTTTTTT
clone size: few
J gene: TRBJ2-2
D gene: TRBD1
V gene: TRBV27

CDR3 protein: CASSSRGRRDYNEQFF
CDR3 DNA: TGTGCCAGCAGTTCGCGGGGGCGTCGGGATTACAATGAGCAGTTCTTC
clone size: once
J gene: TRBJ2-1
D gene: NA
V gene: TRBV7-9

CDR3 protein: CASSYKTSGYNEQFF
CDR3 DNA: TGTGCCAGCAGTTACAAGACTAGCGGATACAATGAGCAGTTCTTC
clone size: NA
J gene: TRBJ2-1
D gene: TRBD2
V gene: TRBV6-2/TRBV6-3

CDR3 protein: CASSLAGSGEYNQETQYF
CDR3 DNA: TGTGCCAGCAGCCTCGCCGGGAGCGGGGAATATAACCAAGAGACCCAGTACTTC
clone size: few
J gene: TRBJ2-5
D gene: TRBD2
V gene: TRBV3-1/TRBV3-2

CDR3 protein: CASSLASGQGFSGNTIYF
CDR3 DNA: TGTGCTAGCAGCTTAGCCTCAGGACAGGGGTTCTCTGGAAACACCATATATTTT
clone size: NA
J gene: TRBJ1-3
D gene: TRBD1
V gene: TRBV7-7

CDR3 protein: CASSLRVTYEQYF
CDR3 DNA: TGTGCCAGCAGTCTCAGGGTAACCTACGAGCAGTACTTC
clone size: NA
J gene: TRBJ2-7
D gene: NA
V gene: TRBV12-3/TRBV12-4

CDR3 protein: CASSRGTGELFF
CDR3 DNA: TGTGCCAGCAGCCGGGGGACCGGGGAGCTGTTTTTT
clone size: NA
J gene: TRBJ2-2
D gene: NA
V gene: TRBV12-3/TRBV12-4

CDR3 protein: CASSLVAGGTDTQYF
CDR3 DNA: TGTGCCAGCAGCTTAGTAGCGGGGGGCACAGATACGCAGTATTTT
clone size: NA
J gene: TRBJ2-3
D gene: TRBD2
V gene: TRBV7-8

CDR3 protein: CSVEIQPGYEQYF
CDR3 DNA: TGCAGCGTTGAAATTCAGCCAGGCTACGAGCAGTACTTC
clone size: NA
J gene: TRBJ2-7
D gene: NA
V gene: TRBV29-1

CDR3 protein: CASSRGAGANTGELFF
CDR3 DNA: TGTGCCAGCAGTCGTGGTGCAGGGGCGAACACCGGGGAGCTGTTTTTT
clone size: NA
J gene: TRBJ2-2
D gene: NA
V gene: TRBV2

CDR3 protein: CAISDSRETQYF
CDR3 DNA: TGTGCCATCAGTGATTCCCGAGAGACCCAGTACTTC
clone size: NA
J gene: TRBJ2-5
D gene: NA
V gene: TRBV10-3

CDR3 protein: CAISEGLTDEAFF
CDR3 DNA: TGTGCCATCAGTGAGGGGCTTACAGATGAAGCTTTCTTT
clone size: NA
J gene: TRBJ1-1
D gene: NA
V gene: TRBV10-3